This TCR beta chain was sequenced in a study of cytomegalovirus exposure and HLA in healthy donors. Points from the study as a whole: Both high specificity and high sensitivity reportedly marked the classifier's diagnosis of cytomegalovirus status. When a later analysis compared HLA-associated TCR beta chains with equally common others, the HLA-associated chains turned out to be more clonally expanded and to have lower generation probabilities.

Per germline, CDR1 MDHEN and CDR2 SYDVKM. The CDR3 is made up of 17 amino acids. V lost 2 bases to trimming and J lost 0 bases, with 14 bases between them. A multiplex PCR was run with 60 Vbeta primers and 13 Jbeta primers. Assay used: immunoSEQ multiplex PCR; TCRdb lists only in-frame clones, some missing. The sample carries about 160,000 clones, 75% to 85% recorded once. Worth noting for this clone: The antigen remains unidentified.

Input material: PBMCs. The origin of this receptor is a woman under 30 in good health and CMV-seronegative. This chain joins TRBV28 and TRBJ2-4; a possible D gene is TRBD2 (5 bases). The CDR3 DNA sequence: TGTGCCAGCAGTTTAGGGCGGCGGGCCCTAGCCAAAAACATTCAGTACTTC. This encodes CASSLGRRALAKNIQYF.